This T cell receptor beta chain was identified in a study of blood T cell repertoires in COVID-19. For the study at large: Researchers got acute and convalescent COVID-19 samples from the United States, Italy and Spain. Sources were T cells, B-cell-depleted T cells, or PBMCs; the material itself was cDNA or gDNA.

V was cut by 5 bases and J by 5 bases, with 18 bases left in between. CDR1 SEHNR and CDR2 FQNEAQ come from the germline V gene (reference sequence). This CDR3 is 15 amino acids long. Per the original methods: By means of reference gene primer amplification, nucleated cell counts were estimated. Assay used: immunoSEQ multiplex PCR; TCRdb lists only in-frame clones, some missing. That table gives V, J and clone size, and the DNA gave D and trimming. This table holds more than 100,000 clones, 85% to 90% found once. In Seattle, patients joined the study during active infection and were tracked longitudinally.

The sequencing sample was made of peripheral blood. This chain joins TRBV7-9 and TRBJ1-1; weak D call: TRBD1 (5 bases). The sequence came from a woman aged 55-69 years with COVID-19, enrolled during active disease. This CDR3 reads CASSRTGVSGTEAFF. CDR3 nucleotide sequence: TGTGCCAGCAGCCGAACGGGGGTTTCAGGAACTGAAGCTTTCTTT. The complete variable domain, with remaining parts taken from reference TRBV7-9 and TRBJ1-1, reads DTGVSQNPRHKITKRGQNVTFRCDPISEHNRLYWYRQTLGQGPEFLTYFQNEAQLEKSRLLSDRFSAERPKGSFSTLEIQRTEQGDSAMYLCASSRTGVSGTEAFFGQGTRLTVV.